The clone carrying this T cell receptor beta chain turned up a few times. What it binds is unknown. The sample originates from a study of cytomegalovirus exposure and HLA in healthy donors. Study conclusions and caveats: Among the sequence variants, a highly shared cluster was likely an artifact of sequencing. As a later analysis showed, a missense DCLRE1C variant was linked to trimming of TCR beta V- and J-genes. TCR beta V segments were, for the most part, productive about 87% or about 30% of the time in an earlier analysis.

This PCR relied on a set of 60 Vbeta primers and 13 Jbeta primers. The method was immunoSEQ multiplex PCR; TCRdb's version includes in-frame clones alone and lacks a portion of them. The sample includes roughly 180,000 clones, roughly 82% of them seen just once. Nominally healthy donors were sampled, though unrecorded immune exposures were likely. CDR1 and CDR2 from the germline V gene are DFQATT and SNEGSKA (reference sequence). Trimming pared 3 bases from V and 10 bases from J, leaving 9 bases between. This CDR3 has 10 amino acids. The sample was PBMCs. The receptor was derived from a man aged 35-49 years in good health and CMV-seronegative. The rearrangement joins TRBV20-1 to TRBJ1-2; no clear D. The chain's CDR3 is CSARGGSYTF. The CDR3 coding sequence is TGCAGTGCTAGGGGAGGCTCCTACACCTTC.